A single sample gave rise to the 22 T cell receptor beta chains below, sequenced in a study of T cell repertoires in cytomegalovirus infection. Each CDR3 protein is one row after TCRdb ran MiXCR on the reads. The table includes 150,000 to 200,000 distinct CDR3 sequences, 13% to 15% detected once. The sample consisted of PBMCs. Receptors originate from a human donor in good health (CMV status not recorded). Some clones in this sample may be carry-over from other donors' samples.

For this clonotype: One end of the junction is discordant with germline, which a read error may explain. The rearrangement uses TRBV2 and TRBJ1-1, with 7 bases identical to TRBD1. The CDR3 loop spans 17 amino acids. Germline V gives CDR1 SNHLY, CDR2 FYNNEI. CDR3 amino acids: CASTENHLGGQHTEAFF. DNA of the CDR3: TGTGCCAGCACTGAAAATCATCTGGGGGGACAGCACACTGAAGCTTTCTTT. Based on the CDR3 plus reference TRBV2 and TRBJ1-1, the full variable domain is EPEVTQTPSHQVTQMGQEVILRCVPISNHLYFYWYRQILGQKVEFLVSFYNNEISEKSEIFDDQFSVERPDGSNFTLKIRSTKLEDSAMYFCASTENHLGGQHTEAFFGQGTRLTVV.

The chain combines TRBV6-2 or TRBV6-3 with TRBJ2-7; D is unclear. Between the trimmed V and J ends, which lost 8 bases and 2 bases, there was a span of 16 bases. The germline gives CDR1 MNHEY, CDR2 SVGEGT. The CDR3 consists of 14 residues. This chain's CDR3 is CASYKTHFPYEQYF. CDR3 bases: TGTGCCAGCTATAAGACCCACTTCCCCTACGAGCAGTACTTC.

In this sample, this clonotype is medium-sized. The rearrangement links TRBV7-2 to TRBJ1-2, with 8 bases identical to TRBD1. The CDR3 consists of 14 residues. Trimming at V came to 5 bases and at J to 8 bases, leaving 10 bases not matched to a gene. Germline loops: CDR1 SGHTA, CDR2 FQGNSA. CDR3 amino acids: CASSPTSGGRGYTF. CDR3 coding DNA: TGTGCCAGCAGCCCAACCTCAGGGGGCAGGGGCTACACCTTC.

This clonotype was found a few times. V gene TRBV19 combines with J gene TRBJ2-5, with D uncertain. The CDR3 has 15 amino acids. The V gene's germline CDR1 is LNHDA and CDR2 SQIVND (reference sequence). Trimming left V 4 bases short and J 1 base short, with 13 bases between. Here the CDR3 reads CASSTRSTLQETQYF. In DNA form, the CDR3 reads TGTGCCAGTAGTACCCGATCGACACTCCAAGAGACCCAGTACTTC.

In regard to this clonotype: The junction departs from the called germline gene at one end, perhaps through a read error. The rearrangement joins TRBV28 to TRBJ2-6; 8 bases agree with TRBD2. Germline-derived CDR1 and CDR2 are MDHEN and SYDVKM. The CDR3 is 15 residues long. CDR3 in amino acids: CVSSPGGFGANVLTF. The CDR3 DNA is TGTGTCAGCAGCCCGGGAGGGTTTGGGGCCAACGTCCTGACTTTC.

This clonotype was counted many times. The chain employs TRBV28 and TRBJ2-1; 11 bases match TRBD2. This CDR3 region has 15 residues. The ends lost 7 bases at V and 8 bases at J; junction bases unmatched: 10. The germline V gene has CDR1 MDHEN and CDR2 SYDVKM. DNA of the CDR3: TGTGCCAGCACTATAGCGGGAGGGCCTGTCTATGAGCAGTTCTTC. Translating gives CASTIAGGPVYEQFF.

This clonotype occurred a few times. The CDR3 is CASSLLGHLNQPQHF. The CDR3 region has the DNA TGTGCCAGCAGTTTATTGGGACACCTAAATCAGCCCCAGCATTTT. The chain is built from TRBV27 and TRBJ1-5; D may be TRBD1 (6 bases). The length of the CDR3 is 15 residues. From germline, CDR1 is MNHEY and CDR2 SMNVEV (reference sequence). Trimming took off 1 base at V and 4 bases at J, with 11 bases between the two ends.

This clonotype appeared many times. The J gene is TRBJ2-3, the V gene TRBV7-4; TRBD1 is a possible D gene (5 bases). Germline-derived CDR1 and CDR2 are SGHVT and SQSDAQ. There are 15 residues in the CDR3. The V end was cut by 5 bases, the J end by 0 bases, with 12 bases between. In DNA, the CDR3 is TGTGCCAGCAGCAGCCACAGGAGCAGCACAGATACGCAGTATTTT. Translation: CASSSHRSSTDTQYF.

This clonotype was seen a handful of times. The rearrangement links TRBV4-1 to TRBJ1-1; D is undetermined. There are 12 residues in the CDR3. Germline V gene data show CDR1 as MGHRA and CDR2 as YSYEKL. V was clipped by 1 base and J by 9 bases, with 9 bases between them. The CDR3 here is CASSQGGSQAFF. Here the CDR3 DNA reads TGCGCCAGCAGCCAAGGGGGATCCCAAGCTTTCTTT.

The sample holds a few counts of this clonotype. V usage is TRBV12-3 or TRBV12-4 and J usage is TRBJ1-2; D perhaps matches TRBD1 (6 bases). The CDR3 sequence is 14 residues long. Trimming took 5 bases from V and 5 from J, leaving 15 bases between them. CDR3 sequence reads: CASSPRAGTYGYTF. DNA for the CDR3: TGTGCCAGCAGTCCCCGGGCAGGGACATATGGCTACACCTTC.

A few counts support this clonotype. The CDR3 DNA is TGTGCCAGCACCCGGAGTGGAACAGATACGCAGTATTTT. This sequence encodes CASTRSGTDTQYF. The J gene is TRBJ2-3, the V gene TRBV6-6; D ambiguous. Trimming left V 7 bases short and J 3 bases short, with 11 bases between. The CDR3 is 13 amino acids. The germline gives CDR1 MNHNY, CDR2 SVGAGI (reference sequence).

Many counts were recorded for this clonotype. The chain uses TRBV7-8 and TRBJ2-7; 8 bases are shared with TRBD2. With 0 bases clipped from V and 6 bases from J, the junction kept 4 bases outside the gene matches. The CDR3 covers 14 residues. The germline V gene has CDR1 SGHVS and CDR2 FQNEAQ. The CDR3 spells CASSLAGTRSEQYF. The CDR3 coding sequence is TGTGCCAGCAGCTTAGCTGGGACTAGAAGCGAGCAGTACTTC. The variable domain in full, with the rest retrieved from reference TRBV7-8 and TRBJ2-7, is GAGVSQSPRYKVAKRGQDVALRCDPISGHVSLFWYQQALGQGPEFLTYFQNEAQLDKSGLPSDRFFAERPEGSVSTLKIQRTQQEDSAVYLCASSLAGTRSEQYFGPGTRLTVT.

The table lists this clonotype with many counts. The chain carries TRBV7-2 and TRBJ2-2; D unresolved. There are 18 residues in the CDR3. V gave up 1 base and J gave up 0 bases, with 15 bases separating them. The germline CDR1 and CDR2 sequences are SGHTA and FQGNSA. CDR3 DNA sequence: TGTGCCAGCAGCTTAGTTAGCCGGGCTTTCGCGAACACCGGGGAGCTGTTTTTT. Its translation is CASSLVSRAFANTGELFF.

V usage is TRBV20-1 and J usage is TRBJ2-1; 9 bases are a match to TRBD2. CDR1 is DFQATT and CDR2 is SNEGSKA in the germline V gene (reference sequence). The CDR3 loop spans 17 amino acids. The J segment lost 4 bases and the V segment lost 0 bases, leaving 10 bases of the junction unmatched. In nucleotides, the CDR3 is TGCAGTGCTAGAGATCGGGCGGGGCGGGAGGGATACAATGAGCAGTTCTTC. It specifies CSARDRAGREGYNEQFF.

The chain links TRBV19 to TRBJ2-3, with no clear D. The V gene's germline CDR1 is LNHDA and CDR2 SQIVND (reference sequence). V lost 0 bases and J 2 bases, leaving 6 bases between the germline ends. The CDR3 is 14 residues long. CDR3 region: CASSIDRNTDTQYF. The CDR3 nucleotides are TGTGCCAGTAGTATAGATCGAAACACAGATACGCAGTATTTT.

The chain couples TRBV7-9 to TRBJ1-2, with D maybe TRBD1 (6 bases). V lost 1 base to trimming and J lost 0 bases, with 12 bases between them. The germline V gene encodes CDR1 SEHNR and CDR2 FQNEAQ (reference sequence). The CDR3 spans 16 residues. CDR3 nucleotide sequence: TGTGCCAGCAGCTTAGGGGACATTGCCCCTAACTATGGCTACACCTTC. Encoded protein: CASSLGDIAPNYGYTF.

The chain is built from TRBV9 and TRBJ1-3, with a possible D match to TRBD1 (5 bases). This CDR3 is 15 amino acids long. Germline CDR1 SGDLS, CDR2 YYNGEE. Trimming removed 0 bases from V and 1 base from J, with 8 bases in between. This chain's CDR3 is CASSVGGTSGNTIYF. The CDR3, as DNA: TGTGCCAGCAGCGTAGGTGGGACGTCTGGAAACACCATATATTTT.

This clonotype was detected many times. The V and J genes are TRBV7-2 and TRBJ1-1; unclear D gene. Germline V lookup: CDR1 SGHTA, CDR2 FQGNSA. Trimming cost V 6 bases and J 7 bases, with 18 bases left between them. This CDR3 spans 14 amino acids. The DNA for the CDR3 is TGTGCCAGCAGTTCCAGCCGCTGGAGCTATGAAGCTTTCTTT. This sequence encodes CASSSSRWSYEAFF. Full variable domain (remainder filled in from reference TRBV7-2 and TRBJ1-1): GAGVSQSPSNKVTEKGKDVELRCDPISGHTALYWYRQSLGQGLEFLIYFQGNSAPDKSGLPSDRFSAERTGGSVSTLTIQRTQQEDSAVYLCASSSSRWSYEAFFGQGTRLTVV.

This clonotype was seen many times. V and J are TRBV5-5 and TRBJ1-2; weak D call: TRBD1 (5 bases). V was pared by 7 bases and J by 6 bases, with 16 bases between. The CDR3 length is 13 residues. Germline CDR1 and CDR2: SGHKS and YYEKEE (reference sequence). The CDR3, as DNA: TGTGCCAGCCACCCGGGACTTAGAGATGGCTACACCTTC. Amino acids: CASHPGLRDGYTF.

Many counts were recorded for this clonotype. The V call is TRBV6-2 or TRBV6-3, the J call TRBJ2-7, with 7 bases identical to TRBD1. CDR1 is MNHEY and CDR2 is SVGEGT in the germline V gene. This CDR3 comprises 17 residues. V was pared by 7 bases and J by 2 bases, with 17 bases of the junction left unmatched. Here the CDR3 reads CASKHTSRTGATYEQYF. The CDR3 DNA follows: TGTGCCAGCAAACACACCAGCAGGACAGGCGCGACCTACGAGCAGTACTTC.

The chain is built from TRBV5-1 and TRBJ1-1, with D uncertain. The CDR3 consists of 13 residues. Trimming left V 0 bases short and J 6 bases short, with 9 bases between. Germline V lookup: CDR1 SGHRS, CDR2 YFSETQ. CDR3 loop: CASSLAGIAEAFF. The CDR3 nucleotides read TGCGCCAGCAGCTTGGCGGGGATCGCTGAAGCTTTCTTT.

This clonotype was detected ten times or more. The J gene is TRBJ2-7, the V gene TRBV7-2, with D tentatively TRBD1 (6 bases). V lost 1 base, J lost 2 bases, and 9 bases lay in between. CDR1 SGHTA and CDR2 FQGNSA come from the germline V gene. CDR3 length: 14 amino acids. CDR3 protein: CASSLGGQTYEQYF. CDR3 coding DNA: TGTGCCAGCAGCTTAGGTGGACAGACCTACGAGCAGTACTTC.